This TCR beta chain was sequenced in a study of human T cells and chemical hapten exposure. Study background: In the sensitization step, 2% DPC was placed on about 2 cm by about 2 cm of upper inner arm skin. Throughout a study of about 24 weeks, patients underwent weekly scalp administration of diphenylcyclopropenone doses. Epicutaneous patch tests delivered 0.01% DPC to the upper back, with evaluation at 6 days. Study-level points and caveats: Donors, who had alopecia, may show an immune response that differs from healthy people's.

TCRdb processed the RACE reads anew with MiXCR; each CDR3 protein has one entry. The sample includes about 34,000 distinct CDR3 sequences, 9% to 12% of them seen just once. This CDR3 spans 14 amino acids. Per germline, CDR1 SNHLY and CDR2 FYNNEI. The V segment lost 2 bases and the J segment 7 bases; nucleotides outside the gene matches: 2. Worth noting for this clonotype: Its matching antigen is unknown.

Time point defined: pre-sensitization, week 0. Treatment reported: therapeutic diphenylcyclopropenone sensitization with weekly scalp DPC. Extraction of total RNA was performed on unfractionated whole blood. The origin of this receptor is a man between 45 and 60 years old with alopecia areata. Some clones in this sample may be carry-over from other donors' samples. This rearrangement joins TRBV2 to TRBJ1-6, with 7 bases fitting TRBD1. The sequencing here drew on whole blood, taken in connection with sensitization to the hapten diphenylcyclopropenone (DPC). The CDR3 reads CASSELTGNSPLHF. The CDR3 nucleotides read TGTGCCAGCAGTGAATTGACAGGGAATTCACCCCTCCACTTT.